Each of the 31 T cell receptor beta chains below was sequenced from the same sample in a study of cytotoxic CD8 clonotypes in ibrutinib-treated CLL (dated by TCRdb to about 2021). The time point label of this sample denotes: about a year on ibrutinib. The library was produced with the immunoSEQ multiplex PCR assay. In TCRdb, the immuneACCESS table is reduced to in-frame sequences with V and J assigned. These tables do not hold every clone; where another copy was compared, an unresolved V gene accounts for under half, and the others remain unexplained. This sample is represented by about 200,000 clones; more than 65% of them were singletons. The leading ten clones occupy 5.9% of the sample. The material sequenced was PBMCs, taken after 12 months of ibrutinib treatment. All receptors derive from a human donor with chronic lymphocytic leukemia.

This chain uses TRBV6-5 with TRBJ2-7, with 7 bases identical to TRBD2. The CDR3 sequence is 13 residues long. V shed 7 bases and J 7 bases; nucleotides not matched to a gene: 10. In germline, CDR1 is MNHEY, CDR2 SVGAGI. The CDR3 region is CASMPGPGREQYF. CDR3 bases: TGTGCCAGCATGCCGGGCCCCGGGAGGGAGCAGTACTTC.

This chain uses TRBV29-1 with TRBJ1-2; 10 nucleotides match TRBD1. Germline V gene sequence: CDR1 SQVTM, CDR2 ANQGSEA. CDR3 length: 15 amino acids. The V segment lost 6 bases and the J segment 4 bases; nucleotides outside the gene matches: 11. CDR3 DNA sequence: TGCAGCGTCCTTAGGACAGGGGGTATGGGCTATGGCTACACCTTC. Translating gives CSVLRTGGMGYGYTF.

This chain links TRBV4-2 with TRBJ2-1, with TRBD2 matching 12 bases. The CDR3 runs 17 residues. The ends lost 3 bases at V and 3 bases at J; junction bases unmatched: 6. The germline CDR1 and CDR2 sequences are LGHNA and YNFKEQ. The CDR3 bases are TGTGCCAGCAGCCAGACTAGCGGGAGAGGGGGCTACAATGAGCAGTTCTTC. Translated: CASSQTSGRGGYNEQFF.

The chain links TRBV10-3 to TRBJ2-5, with D perhaps TRBD2 (5 bases). CDR3 length equals 13 residues. The ends were cut back, 8 bases at V and 2 bases at J, with 12 bases in the middle. In germline, CDR1 is ENHRY, CDR2 SYGVKD. The CDR3 loop is CAIGRAVQETQYF. The CDR3 DNA is TGTGCCATCGGGCGGGCAGTACAAGAGACCCAGTACTTC.

In its sample, this clone was seen a few times. The CDR3 loop is CASSGGTGGIYEQYF. CDR3 nucleotide sequence: TGTGCCAGCAGTGGCGGGACAGGGGGGATTTACGAGCAGTACTTC. The V gene is TRBV6-1, the J gene TRBJ2-7; the match to TRBD1 covers 11 bases. Trimming took 4 bases from V and 4 from J; bases not matched to a gene: 6. The length of the CDR3 is 15 residues. The V gene's germline CDR1 is MNHNS and CDR2 SASEGT.

CDR3 protein: CASSSGNTYNEQFF. DNA for the CDR3: TGTGCCAGCAGCTCCGGGAACACCTACAATGAGCAGTTCTTC. The genes are TRBV7-2 and TRBJ2-1; maybe TRBD2 (5 bases). The CDR3 loop spans 14 amino acids. V was shortened by 4 bases and J by 2 bases, with 9 bases between the two germline ends. Germline V lookup: CDR1 SGHTA, CDR2 FQGNSA. Full variable domain (remainder filled in from reference TRBV7-2 and TRBJ2-1): GAGVSQSPSNKVTEKGKDVELRCDPISGHTALYWYRQSLGQGLEFLIYFQGNSAPDKSGLPSDRFSAERTGGSVSTLTIQRTQQEDSAVYLCASSSGNTYNEQFFGPGTRLTVL.

V and J are TRBV7-2 and TRBJ2-2; D may correspond to TRBD1 or TRBD2 (5 bases each). Germline loops: CDR1 SGHTA, CDR2 FQGNSA. V gave up 6 bases and J gave up 0 bases, with 14 bases separating them. CDR3 length: 16 residues. CDR3 in DNA: TGTGCCAGCAGGGTTCCCGGGACCGCGAACACCGGGGAGCTGTTTTTT. It translates to CASRVPGTANTGELFF. The whole variable domain, remainder taken from reference TRBV7-2 and TRBJ2-2, is GAGVSQSPSNKVTEKGKDVELRCDPISGHTALYWYRQSLGQGLEFLIYFQGNSAPDKSGLPSDRFSAERTGGSVSTLTIQRTQQEDSAVYLCASRVPGTANTGELFFGEGSRLTVL.

This clone was seen a few times. The chain carries TRBV11-2 and TRBJ2-3, with D perhaps being TRBD1 or TRBD2 (5 bases each). Germline values: CDR1 SGHAT, CDR2 FQNNGV. The V gene lost 2 bases and the J gene lost 15 bases, with 12 bases spanning the gap. The CDR3 has 11 amino acids. The CDR3 region has the DNA TGTGCCAGCAGCTTACCCCCGGGACCCTATTTT. Its protein product is CASSLPPGPYF.

This clone was observed a few times. The rearrangement joins TRBV2 to TRBJ1-6; unclear D gene. Per germline, CDR1 SNHLY and CDR2 FYNNEI. V was clipped by 11 bases and J by 9 bases, with 8 bases between them. This CDR3 spans 10 amino acids. The CDR3 spells CASRLSPLHF. The CDR3 nucleotides read TGTGCCTCGAGGCTTTCACCCCTCCACTTT.

The chain joins TRBV5-4 to TRBJ1-5, with a weak D call TRBD1 (5 bases). The CDR3 has 15 amino acids. Deletions cut 0 bases from V and 4 bases from J, with 11 bases between. The germline gives CDR1 SGHNT, CDR2 YYREEE (reference sequence). The DNA of the CDR3 is TGTGCCAGCAGCTTGGGGGGCGGACTTAATCAGCCCCAGCATTTT. It is translated as CASSLGGGLNQPQHF.

Here the CDR3 DNA reads TGTGCCAGCAGTTATGGGGACAGATTCACAGATACGCAGTATTTT. Its translation: CASSYGDRFTDTQYF. The chain uses TRBV6-5 and TRBJ2-3; 7 bases line up with TRBD1. J lost 2 bases, V lost 3 bases, and 5 bases had no gene match. This CDR3 region has 15 residues. The germline gives CDR1 MNHEY, CDR2 SVGAGI.

Notes on this clone: One junction end does not reproduce the germline sequence, and a read error may be involved. The chain employs TRBV7-7 and TRBJ2-3; D gene unclear. The CDR3 has 13 residues. Germline-derived CDR1 and CDR2 are SSHAT and FNYEAQ (reference sequence). CDR3 in amino acids: CASSFGSTDTQYF. For the CDR3, the DNA is TGTGCTAGCAGCTTCGGAAGCACAGATACGCAGTATTTT.

The J gene is TRBJ1-1, the V gene TRBV20-1; the D is unclear. Germline V gene sequence: CDR1 DFQATT, CDR2 SNEGSKA (reference sequence). The CDR3 has 11 amino acids. The V and J ends lost 0 bases and 8 bases respectively, with 7 bases between them. CDR3 nucleotide sequence: TGCAGTGCTAGAGAAGCATTAGAAGCTTTCTTT. Amino acids: CSAREALEAFF.

The J gene is TRBJ2-3, the V gene TRBV9, with 8 bases that match TRBD1. Germline-derived CDR1 and CDR2 are SGDLS and YYNGEE. The J segment lost 1 base and the V segment lost 2 bases, leaving 6 bases of the junction unmatched. The CDR3 has 16 residues. The CDR3 reads CASSVTPRGRTDTQYF. CDR3 sequence (DNA): TGTGCCAGCAGCGTGACCCCCAGGGGGCGCACAGATACGCAGTATTTT.

The rearrangement links TRBV2 to TRBJ1-1, with unresolved D. Germline CDR1 reads SNHLY; CDR2 reads FYNNEI. V lost 8 bases to trimming and J lost 2 bases, with 12 bases between them. The CDR3 sequence is 13 residues long. The CDR3 is CASQRTENTEAFF. The CDR3 nucleotides read TGTGCCAGCCAAAGGACCGAAAACACTGAAGCTTTCTTT. Full variable domain (missing parts from reference TRBV2 and TRBJ1-1): EPEVTQTPSHQVTQMGQEVILRCVPISNHLYFYWYRQILGQKVEFLVSFYNNEISEKSEIFDDQFSVERPDGSNFTLKIRSTKLEDSAMYFCASQRTENTEAFFGQGTRLTVV.

V is TRBV7-9 and J is TRBJ1-3; tentatively, D is TRBD1 (6 bases). The ends were cut back, 8 bases at V and 4 bases at J, with 18 bases in the middle. CDR3 length equals 15 residues. CDR1 is SEHNR, CDR2 FQNEAQ, per germline (reference sequence). CDR3 sequence (DNA): TGTGCCAGCGGATTCACAGGGATCGGGGGAAACACCATATATTTT. This translates into CASGFTGIGGNTIYF.

The gene calls are TRBV7-2 and TRBJ1-5; possible D gene TRBD1, 6 bases. Looked up from germline, CDR1 is SGHTA and CDR2 is FQGNSA. The V and J ends lost 5 bases and 7 bases respectively, with 18 bases between them. The CDR3 contains 15 residues. Here the CDR3 reads CASSPGAGIWQPQHF. CDR3 coding DNA: TGTGCCAGCAGCCCGGGGGCAGGGATTTGGCAGCCCCAGCATTTT.

The chain has TRBV4-1 and TRBJ1-1; a possible D gene is TRBD1 (6 bases). Trimming left V 3 bases short and J 11 bases short, with 22 bases between. This CDR3 spans 15 amino acids. The germline V gene has CDR1 MGHRA and CDR2 YSYEKL. The CDR3 region has the DNA TGCGCCAGCAGCCATCACAGGGAGCGTGGTATCGACGCTTTCTTT. Translated, it gives CASSHHRERGIDAFF.

The gene calls are TRBV15 and TRBJ2-1, with TRBD2 identical over 9 bases. CDR3 length equals 19 residues. Losses at the gene ends were 2 bases for V and 0 bases for J; bases not matched to a gene: 11. CDR1 LNHNV and CDR2 YYDKDF come from the germline V gene (reference sequence). The DNA of the CDR3 is TGTGCCACCAGCAGACGCATAACTAGCGGGTACCCCTCCTACAATGAGCAGTTCTTC. It encodes CATSRRITSGYPSYNEQFF.

CDR3: CASTFRTGIGTDTQYF. CDR3 coding DNA: TGTGCCAGCACCTTCCGGACAGGGATAGGCACAGATACGCAGTATTTT. The J gene is TRBJ2-3, the V gene TRBV18, with 8 bases lining up with TRBD1. The length of the CDR3 is 16 residues. V shed 8 bases, J shed 1 base, and the junction held 11 bases outside the gene matches. Germline-derived CDR1 and CDR2 are KGHSH and LQKENI.

The V call is TRBV29-1, the J call TRBJ2-3; 7 bases map to TRBD1. This CDR3 has 13 residues. After removal of 2 bases from V and 4 bases from J, the junction contained 3 bases not matched to a gene. The germline V gene encodes CDR1 SQVTM and CDR2 ANQGSEA. The CDR3 nucleotides read TGCAGCGTTGAACAGGGGGTCCCAGATACGCAGTATTTT. Encoded protein: CSVEQGVPDTQYF.

This rearrangement joins TRBV11-2 to TRBJ2-3; D may correspond to TRBD1 or TRBD2 (5 bases each). The CDR3 is made up of 15 amino acids. Germline CDR1 is SGHAT and CDR2 is FQNNGV. The V gene lost 3 bases and the J gene lost 1 base, with 11 bases spanning the gap. The CDR3 DNA is TGTGCCAGCAGCTTCCCCGGGGCCGGCACAGATACGCAGTATTTT. Amino acids: CASSFPGAGTDTQYF.

V gene TRBV5-1 combines with J gene TRBJ2-3, with 12 bases that match TRBD2. This CDR3 is built from 14 residues. Unmatched junction bases numbered 0, after V lost 4 bases and J lost 3 bases. Germline V gene data show CDR1 as SGHRS and CDR2 as YFSETQ. This CDR3 is CASSGLAGTDTQYF. CDR3 coding DNA: TGCGCCAGCAGCGGACTAGCGGGGACAGATACGCAGTATTTT.

This clone has a single count. This rearrangement joins TRBV28 to TRBJ2-7; D is unresolved. This CDR3 contains 12 residues. The ends were cut back, 7 bases at V and 0 bases at J, with 7 bases in the middle. CDR1 and CDR2 from the germline V gene are MDHEN and SYDVKM. CDR3 region: CASKRVSYEQYF. CDR3 nucleotides: TGTGCCAGCAAAAGGGTCTCCTACGAGCAGTACTTC.

The V call is TRBV9, the J call TRBJ1-2; the D is unclear. V lost 0 bases, J lost 3 bases, and 9 bases lay in between. Germline CDR1 and CDR2: SGDLS and YYNGEE. This CDR3 has 14 amino acids. DNA for the CDR3: TGTGCCAGCAGCGTAGGGCCGGGAGACTATGGCTACACCTTC. Protein: CASSVGPGDYGYTF. The full variable domain, in which reference TRBV9 and TRBJ1-2 provide the parts outside the CDR3, is DSGVTQTPKHLITATGQRVTLRCSPRSGDLSVYWYQQSLDQGLQFLIQYYNGEERAKGNILERFSAQQFPDLHSELNLSSLELGDSALYFCASSVGPGDYGYTFGSGTRLTVV.

The CDR3 loop reads CASSFQGNGELFF. The CDR3 nucleotides are TGTGCCAGCAGTTTTCAGGGGAACGGGGAGCTGTTTTTT. The V call is TRBV27, the J call TRBJ2-2, with a tentative D call TRBD1 (6 bases). Germline CDR1 MNHEY, CDR2 SMNVEV (reference sequence). CDR3 length equals 13 residues. Trimming left V 3 bases short and J 7 bases short, with 9 bases between.

V and J are TRBV4-1 and TRBJ1-1; 7 bases line up with TRBD1. This CDR3 contains 15 residues. V shed 4 bases, J shed 4 bases, and the junction held 9 bases outside the gene matches. Germline V gene lookup returns CDR1 MGHRA and CDR2 YSYEKL. The CDR3 region is CASSPRTGGATEAFF. The CDR3 nucleotides are TGCGCCAGCAGCCCCAGGACAGGCGGGGCCACTGAAGCTTTCTTT.

CDR3 in DNA: TGTGCCAGCAGCGATATGCTTGAAGCTTTCTTT. This encodes CASSDMLEAFF. The V gene is TRBV6-5, the J gene TRBJ1-1; D gene uncertain. Looked up from germline, CDR1 is MNHEY and CDR2 is SVGAGI. V was cut by 6 bases and J by 7 bases, with 9 bases left in between. This CDR3 spans 11 amino acids.

The genes are TRBV7-2 and TRBJ2-2; 7 bases fit TRBD2. The CDR3 contains 15 residues. Germline V gene data show CDR1 as SGHTA and CDR2 as FQGNSA. The junction had 6 bases not matched to a gene; V was cut back by 1 base and J by 7 bases. CDR3 protein: CASSLGGGPGGELFF. The CDR3 region has the DNA TGTGCCAGCAGCTTAGGGGGAGGGCCAGGCGGGGAGCTGTTTTTT.

This chain joins TRBV11-2 and TRBJ2-5; 8 nucleotides align to TRBD1. The CDR3 length is 18 residues. Germline V gene data show CDR1 as SGHAT and CDR2 as FQNNGV. The trim removed 1 base at V and 2 bases at J, leaving 12 bases unmatched. The CDR3 nucleotides are TGTGCCAGCAGCTTAGTGGGGTTAGGTGGACAGGGACAAGAGACCCAGTACTTC. It is translated as CASSLVGLGGQGQETQYF. Using reference TRBV11-2 and TRBJ2-5 for the parts outside the CDR3, the full variable domain is EAGVAQSPRYKIIEKRQSVAFWCNPISGHATLYWYQQILGQGPKLLIQFQNNGVVDDSQLPKDRFSAERLKGVDSTLKIQPAKLEDSAVYLCASSLVGLGGQGQETQYFGPGTRLLVL.

The chain employs TRBV5-1 and TRBJ2-3; the D gene is possibly TRBD2 (7 bases). V lost 3 bases to trimming and J lost 1 base, with 18 bases between them. Germline values: CDR1 SGHRS, CDR2 YFSETQ. The CDR3 extends over 17 amino acids. The CDR3 coding sequence is TGCGCCAGCAGCTGGGGGGGACAATCGGTAGGCACAGATACGCAGTATTTT. It is translated as CASSWGGQSVGTDTQYF.